These 9 T cell receptor beta chains originate from one sample sequenced in a study of metastatic and nonmetastatic thyroid tumors. All patients were treatment-naive before thyroid surgery. MiXCR re-clonotyped the PCR reads for TCRdb. The sample shows some 8,000 clones, approximately 31% of them seen only once. Sequenced material: tumor tissue. Receptors were obtained from a female donor with papillary thyroid cancer or a benign thyroid nodule (not recorded which). Some clones in this sample may be carry-over from other donors' samples.

The rearrangement uses TRBV7-9 and TRBJ2-1; D is unclear. Germline assignment: CDR1 SEHNR and CDR2 FQNEAQ (reference sequence). The V end lost 2 bases, the J end lost 5 bases, and 4 bases lay between the germline ends. This CDR3 is 12 amino acids long. This CDR3 reads CASSLQNNEQFF. Written as DNA, the CDR3 is TGTGCCAGCAGCTTACAGAACAATGAGCAGTTCTTC.

V is TRBV7-9 and J is TRBJ1-2; D is unclear. V lost 4 bases to trimming and J lost 2 bases, with 11 bases between them. The V gene's germline CDR1 is SEHNR and CDR2 FQNEAQ (reference sequence). CDR3 length: 14 residues. CDR3 sequence: CASSSAGENYGYTF. The CDR3 region has the DNA TGTGCCAGCAGCTCGGCGGGAGAGAACTATGGCTACACCTTC.

The table lists this clone with a few counts. This chain connects TRBV2 to TRBJ2-1; TRBD1 might be the D (5 bases). This CDR3 is 15 amino acids long. Trimming removed 1 base at V and 3 bases at J, with 10 bases between. Germline loops: CDR1 SNHLY, CDR2 FYNNEI. The CDR3 loop is CASSEGAGNYNEQFF. The DNA of the CDR3 is TGTGCCAGCAGTGAAGGGGCAGGGAACTACAATGAGCAGTTCTTC.

This clone was found once. This rearrangement joins TRBV29-1 to TRBJ1-2, with D possibly TRBD1 on 5 matching bases. Germline V gives CDR1 SQVTM, CDR2 ANQGSEA. The CDR3 totals 11 residues. The germline V and J ends were trimmed by 5 bases and 14 bases, with 18 bases remaining between them. The CDR3 here is CSVPRAHGSTF. As DNA, the CDR3 is TGCAGCGTTCCCAGGGCCCATGGCTCGACCTTC.

CDR3 sequence reads: CASSFAGGGDTQYF. The DNA of the CDR3 is TGTGCCAGCAGTTTTGCGGGGGGTGGAGATACGCAGTATTTT. The chain couples TRBV27 to TRBJ2-3; 8 bases agree with TRBD2. Trimming took 3 bases from V and 5 from J; bases not matched to a gene: 4. CDR3 size: 14 residues. Germline V gene sequence: CDR1 MNHEY, CDR2 SMNVEV (reference sequence).

In this sample, this clone turned up many times. The chain is built from TRBV4-2 and TRBJ2-1; D is ambiguous. This CDR3 has 13 amino acids. In germline, CDR1 is LGHNA, CDR2 YNFKEQ. Trimming took 0 bases from V and 9 from J, leaving 9 bases between them. CDR3 bases: TGTGCCAGCAGCCAAGAGGGCGCCAGTGAGCAGTTCTTC. Translated: CASSQEGASEQFF.

The V gene is TRBV5-1, the J gene TRBJ2-2; D not certain. Trimming removed 0 bases at V and 2 bases at J, with 11 bases between. The CDR3 runs 16 residues. CDR1 and CDR2 (germline): SGHRS, YFSETQ. The CDR3 is CASSLGPRTNTGELFF. CDR3 DNA: TGCGCCAGCAGCTTGGGTCCAAGAACAAACACCGGGGAGCTGTTTTTT.

This rearrangement joins TRBV7-3 to TRBJ1-5, with a possible D match to TRBD1 (6 bases). The CDR3 has 15 amino acids. V was trimmed by 7 bases and J by 3 bases, leaving 16 bases between them. Germline CDR1 is SGHTA and CDR2 is FQGTGA. In nucleotides, the CDR3 is TGTGCCAGCACCTTCTCCCGGGGGGCCAATCAGCCCCAGCATTTT. Protein sequence: CASTFSRGANQPQHF.

This sequence joins TRBV11-1 and TRBJ2-7, with D perhaps TRBD1 or TRBD2 (7 bases each). CDR3 length: 17 amino acids. The V end was cut by 5 bases, the J end by 4 bases, with 24 bases between. Germline V gives CDR1 SGHAT, CDR2 FQDESV (reference sequence). For the CDR3, the DNA is TGTGCCAGCAGCGCGACCAGAGGGGAGGGGGCGTATTACGAGCAGTACTTC. Its protein product is CASSATRGEGAYYEQYF.